This entry lists 9 T cell receptor beta chains sequenced from one sample in a study of blood T cell repertoires in COVID-19. Assay: immunoSEQ multiplex PCR; the TCRdb copy retains only in-frame clones and omits some. The sample has approximately 79,000 clones, 65% to 90% seen once. Material: peripheral blood. The source of these receptors is a woman aged 50 to 60 with acute or convalescent COVID-19.

The rearrangement joins TRBV2 to TRBJ1-6, with 11 bases aligning to TRBD1. There are 14 residues in the CDR3. Looked up from germline, CDR1 is SNHLY and CDR2 is FYNNEI. With 5 bases clipped from V and 10 bases from J, the junction kept 4 bases outside the gene matches. CDR3 protein: CASSSGQGDSPLHF. In nucleotides, the CDR3 is TGTGCCAGCAGTTCGGGACAGGGGGACTCACCCCTCCACTTT. Variable domain in full (rest from reference TRBV2 and TRBJ1-6): EPEVTQTPSHQVTQMGQEVILRCVPISNHLYFYWYRQILGQKVEFLVSFYNNEISEKSEIFDDQFSVERPDGSNFTLKIRSTKLEDSAMYFCASSSGQGDSPLHFGNGTRLTVT.

This clone was picked up a small number of times. This CDR3 reads CASRIPGVAEAFF. CDR3 bases: TGTGCCAGTAGGATTCCAGGGGTCGCTGAAGCTTTCTTT. The rearrangement joins TRBV19 to TRBJ1-1; maybe TRBD1 (6 bases). The CDR3 totals 13 residues. Looked up from germline, CDR1 is LNHDA and CDR2 is SQIVND (reference sequence). V gave up 6 bases and J gave up 6 bases, with 14 bases separating them.

This clone was counted only a few times. This chain uses TRBV29-1 with TRBJ2-5; 7 nucleotides align to TRBD2. V trimming: 4 bases; J trimming: 7 bases; junction bases outside the gene matches: 12. The CDR3 has 14 residues. Germline V gene sequence: CDR1 SQVTM, CDR2 ANQGSEA. CDR3 amino acids: CSVVLSGQYMTQYF. The CDR3 coding sequence is TGCAGCGTTGTGCTTAGCGGGCAGTATATGACCCAGTACTTC. Full variable domain (missing parts from reference TRBV29-1 and TRBJ2-5): SAVISQKPSRDICQRGTSLTIQCQVDSQVTMMFWYRQQPGQSLTLIATANQGSEATYESGFVIDKFPISRPNLTFSTLTVSNMSPEDSSIYLCSVVLSGQYMTQYFGPGTRLLVL.

This chain uses TRBV25-1 with TRBJ1-6; no definite D call. The germline CDR1 and CDR2 sequences are MGHDK and SYGVNS. Trimming took off 7 bases at V and 6 bases at J, with 16 bases between the two ends. The CDR3 contains 15 residues. CDR3 region: CASKEAGSLNSPLHF. Written as DNA, the CDR3 is TGTGCCAGCAAGGAGGCGGGGTCCCTTAATTCACCCCTCCACTTT.

The V and J genes are TRBV5-1 and TRBJ2-1; 9 bases fit TRBD2. J was trimmed by 4 bases and V by 2 bases; bases with no gene match: 4. The CDR3 contains 15 residues. Germline V lookup: CDR1 SGHRS, CDR2 YFSETQ. This chain's CDR3 is CASSFAGGPYNEQFF. CDR3 DNA: TGCGCCAGCAGCTTTGCGGGAGGGCCATACAATGAGCAGTTCTTC.

V and J are TRBV6-5 and TRBJ1-4; D might be TRBD1 (6 bases). The germline V gene has CDR1 MNHEY and CDR2 SVGAGI. There are 14 residues in the CDR3. With 6 bases removed from V and 8 bases from J, the gap between germline ends came to 16 bases. The CDR3 loop reads CASRGALGGEKLFF. CDR3 in DNA: TGTGCCAGCAGGGGGGCCCTCGGAGGCGAAAAACTGTTTTTT.

The chain recombines TRBV19 with TRBJ1-2, with D uncertain. The V end lost 7 bases, the J end lost 4 bases, and 16 bases lay between the germline ends. This CDR3 comprises 14 residues. The germline V gene has CDR1 LNHDA and CDR2 SQIVND (reference sequence). CDR3 coding DNA: TGTGCCAGTACCCCGATAGTCGCAGGCTATGGCTACACCTTC. It is translated as CASTPIVAGYGYTF.

This rearrangement joins TRBV5-1 to TRBJ1-2; D is possibly TRBD1 (6 bases). Germline CDR1 and CDR2: SGHRS and YFSETQ. The CDR3 sequence is 15 residues long. The germline V and J ends were trimmed by 0 bases and 6 bases, with 15 bases remaining between them. CDR3 in amino acids: CASSLVGPGVDGYTF. The DNA of the CDR3 is TGCGCCAGCAGCTTGGTAGGGCCAGGGGTTGATGGCTACACCTTC.

The J gene is TRBJ2-7, the V gene TRBV18, with 11 bases fitting TRBD1. CDR1 and CDR2 from the germline V gene are KGHSH and LQKENI. CDR3 length equals 13 residues. V was clipped by 8 bases and J by 7 bases; unmatched bases: 7. The CDR3: CASKDRGRGEQYF. As DNA, the CDR3 is TGTGCCAGCAAGGACAGGGGGCGCGGAGAGCAGTACTTC. The variable domain in full, with the rest retrieved from reference TRBV18 and TRBJ2-7, is NAGVMQNPRHLVRRRGQEARLRCSPMKGHSHVYWYRQLPEEGLKFMVYLQKENIIDESGMPKERFSAEFPKEGPSILRIQQVVRGDSAAYFCASKDRGRGEQYFGPGTRLTVT.